The 10 T cell receptor beta chains below come from one sample, sequenced in a study of CD8 T cells in ankylosing spondylitis. TCRdb passed the 5' RACE reads through MiXCR, listing each CDR3 protein once. The sample has 100,000 to 150,000 distinct CDR3 sequences, around 8.5% seen once. The sequencing input was blood, either unsorted or a sorted T cell fraction (not recorded which). These receptors came from a male donor with ankylosing spondylitis or in good health (not recorded which).

This clonotype was observed at least ten times. The chain combines TRBV12-3 or TRBV12-4 with TRBJ2-5; 10 bases fit TRBD2. J lost 1 base, V lost 6 bases, and 5 bases had no gene match. The CDR3 runs to 15 residues. Written as DNA, the CDR3 is TGTGCCAGCAGCGCCGGGACTAGCGTCCAAGAGACCCAGTACTTC. Translating gives CASSAGTSVQETQYF.

In its sample, this clonotype was seen many times. The chain carries TRBV29-1 and TRBJ2-5, with D tentatively TRBD2 (5 bases). This CDR3 has 13 amino acids. CDR1 SQVTM and CDR2 ANQGSEA come from the germline V gene. Trimming cost V 6 bases and J 4 bases, with 15 bases left between them. CDR3 protein: CSVLRAGSETQYF. The CDR3 bases are TGCAGCGTCCTGAGGGCCGGGTCAGAGACCCAGTACTTC. Drawing the rest from reference TRBV29-1 and TRBJ2-5, the complete variable domain is SAVISQKPSRDICQRGTSLTIQCQVDSQVTMMFWYRQQPGQSLTLIATANQGSEATYESGFVIDKFPISRPNLTFSTLTVSNMSPEDSSIYLCSVLRAGSETQYFGPGTRLLVL.

This clonotype has ten or more counts. The V gene is TRBV28, the J gene TRBJ2-1; no reliable D call. This CDR3 spans 15 amino acids. Germline V gene sequence: CDR1 MDHEN, CDR2 SYDVKM. Trimming shortened V by 5 bases and J by 0 bases, and 11 bases separated the two germline ends. In nucleotides, the CDR3 is TGTGCCAGCAGTGCTCAGTATTCCTCCTACAATGAGCAGTTCTTC. Translation gives CASSAQYSSYNEQFF.

This clonotype was recorded at least ten times. The chain recombines TRBV12-3 or TRBV12-4 with TRBJ1-6; the match to TRBD1 covers 10 bases. The junction had 8 bases not matched to a gene; V was cut back by 3 bases and J by 9 bases. There are 16 residues in the CDR3. CDR3 nucleotides: TGTGCCAGCAGTTTCTACGGACAGGGGGTAACTTCACCCCTCCACTTT. Translating it yields CASSFYGQGVTSPLHF.

This clonotype was recorded many times. The gene calls are TRBV5-1 and TRBJ2-3, with D perhaps matching TRBD1 (5 bases). The CDR3 loop spans 15 amino acids. V was cut by 0 bases and J by 4 bases, with 12 bases left in between. The V gene's germline CDR1 is SGHRS and CDR2 YFSETQ. The CDR3 region is CASSLVAGLADTQYF. The CDR3, as DNA: TGCGCCAGCAGCTTGGTGGCAGGGTTGGCAGATACGCAGTATTTT.

This clonotype was seen ten or more times. The J gene is TRBJ1-2, the V gene TRBV27, with 7 bases matching TRBD1. With V trimmed by 6 bases and J by 3 bases, 10 bases remained unmatched. Germline CDR1 reads MNHEY; CDR2 reads SMNVEV (reference sequence). CDR3 size: 15 residues. CDR3 nucleotides: TGTGCCAGCAGAAAGAAGGGACAGCGTCACTATGGCTACACCTTC. Its translation is CASRKKGQRHYGYTF.

This clonotype was seen at least ten times. The junction departs from the called germline gene at one end, perhaps through a read error. The V and J genes are TRBV18 and TRBJ2-7, with a weak D call TRBD1 (5 bases). CDR3 length: 13 amino acids. Per the germline V gene, CDR1 is KGHSH and CDR2 is LQKENI. The CDR3 sequence is CASSPPGTGPTNF. CDR3 nucleotide sequence: TGTGCCAGCTCACCACCGGGTACAGGCCCTACAAACTTC.

The sample holds many counts of this clonotype. This sequence joins TRBV29-1 and TRBJ2-1; a weak D match, TRBD2 (6 bases). The CDR3 has 12 residues. V lost 3 bases and J 4 bases, leaving 7 bases between the germline ends. Germline V CDR1 and CDR2: SQVTM, ANQGSEA. In nucleotides, the CDR3 is TGCAGCGTTGAGGGGGGATACAATGAGCAGTTCTTC. This encodes CSVEGGYNEQFF.

This clonotype appeared many times. This sequence joins TRBV5-1 and TRBJ2-7; 11 nucleotides match TRBD2. The V gene's germline CDR1 is SGHRS and CDR2 YFSETQ. J lost 7 bases, V lost 4 bases, and 10 bases had no gene match. The CDR3 sequence is 15 residues long. Here the CDR3 reads CASSLTSGAYYEQYF. Written as DNA, the CDR3 is TGCGCCAGCAGCCTGACTAGCGGGGCTTACTATGAGCAGTACTTC.

The chain couples TRBV3-1 to TRBJ2-6; 9 bases map to TRBD1. The germline V gene encodes CDR1 LGHDT and CDR2 YNNKEL (reference sequence). CDR3 length: 19 amino acids. The V and J ends lost 3 bases and 2 bases, in that order; junction bases with no gene match: 11. The CDR3 sequence: CASSHPPGQGIAGANVLTF. CDR3 DNA: TGTGCCAGCAGCCATCCACCGGGACAGGGAATCGCTGGGGCCAACGTCCTGACTTTC.